The 24 T cell receptor beta chains reported below all come from one sample, sequenced in a study of T-cell memory formation after mild COVID-19 (dated by TCRdb to about 2021). The library was produced with 5' RACE. The data were produced on an Illumina NovaSeq 6000. TCRdb applied fastp at Q25 and MiXCR to the public reads, then kept only in-frame beta chains. Identical CDR3 protein sequences are pooled into one entry, listed with their most common genes and DNA. The sample records roughly 130,000 distinct CDR3 sequences, about 5.9% of which are singletons. The ten largest clonotypes hold 2.2% of the sample. The sample consisted of PBMCs or a T cell subset sorted from them (not recorded which). The receptor set was obtained from an adult woman who had mild COVID-19 (a few samples of this study predate the infection). The sample titles of this study are shuffled in the database, so cell type and time point are left out; the donor was told from shared clones.

This clonotype was seen a few times. The chain is built from TRBV4-1 and TRBJ1-2; tentative D call: TRBD1 (5 bases). Per germline, CDR1 MGHRA and CDR2 YSYEKL. Trimming pared 1 base from V and 0 bases from J, leaving 12 bases between. The CDR3 has 16 amino acids. The CDR3: CASSQGRGSPNYGYTF. Here the CDR3 DNA reads TGCGCCAGCAGCCAAGGACGGGGCTCTCCTAACTATGGCTACACCTTC.

In this sample, this clonotype turned up many times. This CDR3 reads CASTLDLSMNTEAFF. For the CDR3, the DNA is TGCGCCAGCACCCTAGACCTATCCATGAACACTGAAGCTTTCTTT. The J gene is TRBJ1-1, the V gene TRBV5-1; D not certain. Trimming took 6 bases from V and 0 from J, leaving 15 bases between them. Germline V gene data show CDR1 as SGHRS and CDR2 as YFSETQ. The CDR3 consists of 15 residues.

The rearrangement links TRBV5-1 to TRBJ2-2; D possibly uses TRBD1 or TRBD2 (6 bases each). Per germline, CDR1 SGHRS and CDR2 YFSETQ. There are 16 residues in the CDR3. Trimming stripped 0 bases from V and 0 bases from J, with 9 bases between. CDR3 coding DNA: TGCGCCAGCAGCTTGGAGGGGGGCCCGAACACCGGGGAGCTGTTTTTT. It yields the protein CASSLEGGPNTGELFF.

This sequence joins TRBV10-3 and TRBJ2-2; D tentatively fits TRBD1 or TRBD2 (5 bases each). V shed 6 bases and J shed 3 bases, with 8 bases lying between them. The CDR3 spans 13 residues. Germline values: CDR1 ENHRY, CDR2 SYGVKD. In nucleotides, the CDR3 is TGTGCCATCAGGGGGACGCACACCGGGGAGCTGTTTTTT. Translated: CAIRGTHTGELFF.

The CDR3 loop is CASSGEIDNSPLHF. The DNA of the CDR3 is TGTGCCAGCTCAGGGGAAATCGATAATTCACCCCTCCACTTT. J is TRBJ1-6 and V is TRBV18; D remains unclear. V was clipped by 5 bases and J by 5 bases, with 10 bases between them. CDR3 length equals 14 residues. Germline CDR1 KGHSH, CDR2 LQKENI.

This clonotype was picked up many times. The chain recombines TRBV18 with TRBJ1-3; D is unresolved. The CDR3 sequence is 11 residues long. Germline loops: CDR1 KGHSH, CDR2 LQKENI. V lost 9 bases and J 2 bases, leaving 5 bases between the germline ends. The CDR3 DNA reads as TGTGCCAGTTCCCCTGGAAACACCATATATTTT. This translates into CASSPGNTIYF.

This clonotype was observed a few times. The rearrangement links TRBV5-5 to TRBJ2-3, with 9 positions matching TRBD1. There are 16 residues in the CDR3. Germline trimming cut 4 bases from V and 2 bases from J; bases unmatched to any gene: 8. Per germline, CDR1 SGHKS and CDR2 YYEKEE (reference sequence). The chain's CDR3 is CASSPPTGGPTDTQYF. The CDR3 DNA is TGTGCCAGCAGCCCGCCGACAGGGGGTCCCACAGATACGCAGTATTTT. The variable domain in full, with the rest retrieved from reference TRBV5-5 and TRBJ2-3, is DAGVTQSPTHLIKTRGQQVTLRCSPISGHKSVSWYQQVLGQGPQFIFQYYEKEERGRGNFPDRFSARQFPNYSSELNVNALLLGDSALYLCASSPPTGGPTDTQYFGPGTRLTVL.

The genes are TRBV11-2 and TRBJ2-7; D is uncertain. Trimming took 4 bases from V and 1 from J, leaving 17 bases between them. The CDR3 is 16 residues long. CDR1 and CDR2 from the germline V gene are SGHAT and FQNNGV. As DNA, the CDR3 is TGTGCCAGCAGCTCGTACGGACCGATCAGTTCCTACGAGCAGTACTTC. Translated, it gives CASSSYGPISSYEQYF.

This clonotype has at least ten counts. The chain employs TRBV6-1 and TRBJ2-4; D ambiguous. Trimming took off 3 bases at V and 11 bases at J, with 5 bases between the two ends. CDR3 length equals 10 residues. Germline CDR1 MNHNS, CDR2 SASEGT. CDR3 sequence: CASSDPVQYF. For the CDR3, the DNA is TGTGCCAGCAGTGACCCAGTTCAGTACTTC.

V usage is TRBV18 and J usage is TRBJ2-5; D unresolved. This CDR3 comprises 13 residues. Germline lookup yields CDR1 KGHSH and CDR2 LQKENI. The V gene lost 2 bases and the J gene lost 5 bases, with 9 bases spanning the gap. In nucleotides, the CDR3 is TGTGCCAGCTCACCAGGTGGGATCGAGACCCAGTACTTC. Its protein product is CASSPGGIETQYF. Variable domain in full (rest from reference TRBV18 and TRBJ2-5): NAGVMQNPRHLVRRRGQEARLRCSPMKGHSHVYWYRQLPEEGLKFMVYLQKENIIDESGMPKERFSAEFPKEGPSILRIQQVVRGDSAAYFCASSPGGIETQYFGPGTRLLVL.

The chain carries TRBV6-6 and TRBJ1-1; the D gene is possibly TRBD1 (6 bases). V lost 7 bases and J lost 1, with 13 bases in between. The V gene's germline CDR1 is MNHNY and CDR2 SVGAGI (reference sequence). This CDR3 spans 14 amino acids. This chain's CDR3 is CASTQGSPNTEAFF. Here the CDR3 DNA reads TGTGCCAGCACACAGGGCTCTCCGAACACTGAAGCTTTCTTT.

The table lists this clonotype with many counts. The chain links TRBV12-3 or TRBV12-4 to TRBJ2-5; 9 nucleotides line up with TRBD1. After removal of 7 bases from V and 7 bases from J, the junction contained 16 bases not matched to a gene. The CDR3 is made up of 16 amino acids. The CDR3 spells CASTLGTGSGRRTQYF. CDR3 DNA: TGTGCCAGCACCCTGGGGACAGGGTCGGGAAGAAGGACCCAGTACTTC.

This clonotype was picked up many times. The rearrangement joins TRBV29-1 to TRBJ2-1, with D unresolved. The germline V gene encodes CDR1 SQVTM and CDR2 ANQGSEA. V was shortened by 7 bases and J by 0 bases, with 10 bases between the two germline ends. The CDR3 sequence is 13 residues long. The CDR3 sequence is CSAAGSSYNEQFF. For the CDR3, the DNA is TGCAGCGCCGCAGGTAGCTCCTACAATGAGCAGTTCTTC.

This clonotype was counted only a few times. The rearrangement joins TRBV5-1 to TRBJ1-2, with TRBD1 identical over 7 bases. Germline values: CDR1 SGHRS, CDR2 YFSETQ. This CDR3 is 15 amino acids long. V dropped 4 bases and J dropped 6; count of bases not matched to a gene: 12. The CDR3 sequence is CASSPRQGAPDGYTF. The DNA for the CDR3 is TGCGCCAGCAGCCCCAGACAGGGAGCACCCGATGGCTACACCTTC.

The V and J genes are TRBV30 and TRBJ2-2, with D perhaps matching TRBD1 (6 bases). The CDR3 is made up of 12 amino acids. Germline loops: CDR1 GTSNPN, CDR2 SVGIG (reference sequence). V was cut by 6 bases and J by 3 bases, with 8 bases left in between. This chain's CDR3 is CACQGYTGELFF. CDR3 in DNA: TGTGCCTGTCAGGGGTACACCGGGGAGCTGTTTTTT.

This clonotype was observed a handful of times. This chain uses TRBV29-1 with TRBJ2-7; D gene unclear. Per the germline V gene, CDR1 is SQVTM and CDR2 is ANQGSEA. This CDR3 is built from 14 residues. V dropped 7 bases and J dropped 0 bases, with 16 bases sitting between them. The CDR3 loop is CSAPPGNNSYEQYF. CDR3 nucleotides: TGCAGCGCACCACCTGGAAACAACTCCTACGAGCAGTACTTC.

This clonotype was observed a handful of times. The chain recombines TRBV12-3 or TRBV12-4 with TRBJ2-1; possible D gene TRBD2, 5 bases. CDR3 length: 14 residues. Trimming pared 3 bases from V and 12 bases from J, leaving 18 bases between. The CDR3 loop reads CASSLTGSPYRQFF. CDR3 sequence (DNA): TGTGCCAGCAGTTTGACGGGATCCCCTTACCGGCAGTTCTTC.

This clonotype was seen a handful of times. The chain is built from TRBV9 and TRBJ2-7; TRBD2 aligns across 16 bases. V shed 2 bases and J 0 bases; nucleotides not matched to a gene: 5. The CDR3 loop spans 18 amino acids. The germline gives CDR1 SGDLS, CDR2 YYNGEE. The CDR3 DNA follows: TGTGCCAGCAGCGTGGGGACTAGCGGGGGGGCAAGCTCCTACGAGCAGTACTTC. It encodes CASSVGTSGGASSYEQYF.

V and J are TRBV4-1 and TRBJ1-4, with TRBD1 as a possible D gene (6 bases). CDR3 length: 14 residues. Looked up from germline, CDR1 is MGHRA and CDR2 is YSYEKL. V gave up 1 base and J gave up 4 bases, with 7 bases separating them. The CDR3 DNA is TGCGCCAGCAGCCAAGGACAGGTTAATGAAAAACTGTTTTTT. Protein product: CASSQGQVNEKLFF.

In its sample, this clonotype was seen a few times. V and J are TRBV6-2 or TRBV6-3 and TRBJ1-3; no reliable D call. With 0 bases removed from V and 9 bases from J, the gap between germline ends came to 15 bases. Germline V CDR1 and CDR2: MNHEY, SVGEGT. The CDR3 covers 15 residues. The CDR3 region has the DNA TGTGCCAGCAGTTACTCGTTGTCGGGAAGAAGCACCATATATTTT. It is translated as CASSYSLSGRSTIYF.

This clonotype has a handful of counts. The V and J genes are TRBV7-9 and TRBJ1-2; 7 bases agree with TRBD1. CDR1 and CDR2 from the germline V gene are SEHNR and FQNEAQ (reference sequence). The CDR3 loop spans 14 amino acids. The V gene end was trimmed by 5 bases and the J gene end by 8 bases; junction bases not matched to a gene: 11. The CDR3 loop reads CASSPAGTARGYTF. The CDR3 DNA is TGTGCCAGCAGCCCTGCGGGGACAGCCAGAGGCTACACCTTC.

This chain links TRBV7-9 with TRBJ2-5, with D hard to call. The germline V gene has CDR1 SEHNR and CDR2 FQNEAQ (reference sequence). V dropped 2 bases and J dropped 4 bases, with 11 bases sitting between them. The CDR3 covers 14 residues. The CDR3 region is CASSLRWGLETQYF. The CDR3 DNA reads TGTGCCAGCAGCTTAAGGTGGGGTCTAGAGACCCAGTACTTC.

V usage is TRBV7-9 and J usage is TRBJ2-5, with TRBD1 as a possible D gene (6 bases). The CDR3 has 15 amino acids. CDR1 is SEHNR, CDR2 FQNEAQ, per germline (reference sequence). V lost 4 bases and J lost 0, with 12 bases in between. The CDR3 bases are TGTGCCAGCAGCTCACAGGGAATGTACCAAGAGACCCAGTACTTC. Protein product: CASSSQGMYQETQYF.

The V call is TRBV20-1, the J call TRBJ1-2; D unclear. The germline V and J ends were trimmed by 3 bases and 5 bases, with 4 bases remaining between them. Germline V gives CDR1 DFQATT, CDR2 SNEGSKA (reference sequence). The CDR3 runs 10 residues. The CDR3 DNA sequence: TGCAGTGCTAGGTATTATGGCTACACCTTC. Translation gives CSARYYGYTF.